This T cell receptor (beta chain) is drawn from a study of shared clonotypes between healthy human individuals. This CDR3 has 18 residues. Study-level findings and limits: When naive CD4 clonotypes were compared across a few donors, roughly 4.9% were shared.

Naive CD8 cells were CD45RO-negative, positively selected for CCR7, excluding terminally differentiated effector memory CD45RA+ cells. Each donor was a Caucasian adult residing in Nashville, Tennessee. Assay: immunoSEQ multiplex PCR; the TCRdb copy retains only in-frame clones and omits some. The data contain around 2.1 million clones, more than 85% of them singletons. As concerns this clone: The antigen is unknown.

This TCR was recovered from a man aged 18 to 35 in good health. Some clones in this sample may be carry-over from other donors' samples. The sample comprised naive CD8+ T cells from PBMCs. The gene calls are TRBV21-1 and TRBJ1-4; TRBD1 is the table's D call and was not checked against the DNA. TRBV21-1 is a pseudogene. CDR3 coding DNA: TGTGCCAGCAGCGCCTCCCGGGACAGCACCTCAACTAATGAAAAACTGTTTTTT. Residues: CASSASRDSTSTNEKLFF.